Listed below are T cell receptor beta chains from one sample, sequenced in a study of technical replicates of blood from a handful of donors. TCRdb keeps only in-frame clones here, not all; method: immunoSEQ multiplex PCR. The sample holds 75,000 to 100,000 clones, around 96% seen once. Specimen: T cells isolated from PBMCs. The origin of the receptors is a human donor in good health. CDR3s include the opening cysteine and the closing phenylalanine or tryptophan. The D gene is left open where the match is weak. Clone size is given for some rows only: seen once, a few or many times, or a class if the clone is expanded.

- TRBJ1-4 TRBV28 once CASSPFGGGEKLFF TGTGCCAGCAGTCCTTTTGGGGGAGGAGAAAAACTGTTTTTT
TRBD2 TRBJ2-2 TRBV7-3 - CASSLASGEVTGELFF TGTGCCAGCAGCCTCGCTAGCGGGGAAGTCACCGGGGAGCTGTTTTTT
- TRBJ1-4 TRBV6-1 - CASSQVAADLFQFATNEKLFF TGTGCCAGCAGTCAAGTCGCGGCAGATCTTTTTCAATTTGCAACTAATGAAAAACTGTTTTTT
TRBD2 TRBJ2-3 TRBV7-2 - CVSSLAGATDTQYF TGTGTCAGCAGCTTAGCGGGGGCCACAGATACGCAGTATTTT
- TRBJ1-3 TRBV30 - CAWSKNRIGNTIYF TGTGCCTGGAGTAAGAACAGGATTGGAAACACCATATATTTT
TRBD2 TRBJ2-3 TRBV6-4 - CASSVWRGDTQYF TGTGCCAGCAGCGTTTGGCGGGGGGATACGCAGTATTTT
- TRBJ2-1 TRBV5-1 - CASSLGGHNEQFF TGCGCCAGCAGCTTGGGGGGGCACAATGAGCAGTTCTTC
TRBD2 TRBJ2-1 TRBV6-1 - CASSELVAGGPEQFF TGTGCCAGCAGTGAGTTGGTAGCGGGGGGGCCTGAGCAGTTCTTC
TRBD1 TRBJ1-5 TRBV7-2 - CASSLGGQASMTQHF TGTGCCAGCAGCTTAGGAGGACAGGCGTCAATGACCCAGCATTTT
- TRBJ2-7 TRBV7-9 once CASSLTQGPLSEQYF TGTGCCAGCAGCTTAACTCAGGGCCCCTTAAGCGAGCAGTACTTC
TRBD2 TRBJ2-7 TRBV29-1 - CSVLKPSGAYEQYF TGCAGCGTCCTGAAACCTAGCGGGGCTTACGAGCAGTACTTC